This T cell receptor (beta chain) was sequenced in a study of blood T cell repertoires in COVID-19. Overall study: Samples came from the United States, Italy and Spain, spanning acute and convalescent COVID-19. Nucleic acid was either cDNA or gDNA, and it came from T cells, B-cell-depleted T cells, or PBMCs.

Profiled with immunoSEQ multiplex PCR; TCRdb holds only in-frame clones, not every one. This table has approximately 200,000 clones, about nine tenths appearing once. Germline V gene lookup returns CDR1 SNHLY and CDR2 FYNNEI. The CDR3 loop spans 16 amino acids. The V and J ends lost 6 bases and 0 bases respectively, with 15 bases between them. The chain employs TRBV2 and TRBJ1-5, with D possibly matching TRBD1 (6 bases). This receptor was obtained from an older man with active or convalescent COVID-19. Sequencing was done on a sample of peripheral blood. The CDR3 spells CASSPGGGYSNQPQHF. As DNA, the CDR3 is TGTGCCAGCAGCCCGGGAGGGGGGTATAGCAATCAGCCCCAGCATTTT.